Below, 25 T cell receptor beta chains from the same sample are listed, as sequenced in a study of blood T cell repertoires in COVID-19. TCRdb's table, derived via immunoSEQ multiplex PCR, lists solely in-frame clones and lacks some. The sample lists around 47,000 clones; 69% were seen once. Sequencing was done on a sample of peripheral blood. These receptors all come from a man of 80 years or more with acute or convalescent COVID-19.

The chain is built from TRBV15 and TRBJ1-1; a possible D gene is TRBD1 (5 bases). The CDR3 length is 15 residues. V was shortened by 1 base and J by 4 bases, with 13 bases between the two germline ends. CDR1 and CDR2 from the germline V gene are LNHNV and YYDKDF (reference sequence). CDR3 in DNA: TGTGCCACCAGCAGAGGTGGGGCAGGGTCCACTGAAGCTTTCTTT. Protein sequence: CATSRGGAGSTEAFF.

The chain is built from TRBV10-3 and TRBJ1-5, with 8 bases matching TRBD1. This CDR3 is built from 14 residues. Germline CDR1 ENHRY, CDR2 SYGVKD. V trimming: 7 bases; J trimming: 2 bases; junction bases outside the gene matches: 4. Here the CDR3 DNA reads TGTGCCATCAACTCGACAGGGGGCAATCAGCCCCAGCATTTT. Protein: CAINSTGGNQPQHF.

The J gene is TRBJ2-1, the V gene TRBV19; 13 bases agree with TRBD2. Losses at the gene ends were 8 bases for V and 12 bases for J; bases not matched to a gene: 13. The germline CDR1 and CDR2 sequences are LNHDA and SQIVND (reference sequence). There are 15 residues in the CDR3. The DNA of the CDR3 is TGTGCCAGTCACACTACCGGGACTAGCGGGGCTGGGCAGTTCTTC. Translated: CASHTTGTSGAGQFF.

The V gene is TRBV19, the J gene TRBJ2-1; 11 nucleotides agree with TRBD2. The CDR3 sequence is 16 residues long. J lost 7 bases, V lost 10 bases, and 15 bases had no gene match. Germline V gene data show CDR1 as LNHDA and CDR2 as SQIVND (reference sequence). The CDR3 DNA reads as TGTGCCACCTCCTCCCCGGGGGCTAGCGGGAGGAATGAGCAGTTCTTC. Protein product: CATSSPGASGRNEQFF.

The chain carries TRBV5-4 and TRBJ2-7; D perhaps matches TRBD1 (6 bases). The CDR3 length is 14 residues. The germline V and J ends were trimmed by 3 bases and 3 bases, with 13 bases remaining between them. The V gene's germline CDR1 is SGHNT and CDR2 YYREEE (reference sequence). CDR3 bases: TGTGCCAGCAGCTCCCCCCGGGACAACTACGAGCAGTACTTC. Translating gives CASSSPRDNYEQYF.

The sample holds a few counts of this clone. The V and J genes are TRBV21-1 and TRBJ2-1; the table's D gene call, TRBD2, was not cross checked with the DNA. TRBV21-1 is noted as a pseudogene. This CDR3 spans 17 amino acids. The CDR3 coding sequence is TGTGCCAGCAGCGCATTTGCGACTAGCGGGAGGCACAATGAGCAGTTCTTC. It translates to CASSAFATSGRHNEQFF.

The gene calls are TRBV14 and TRBJ1-6; D not resolved. The CDR3 spans 18 residues. Germline lookup yields CDR1 SGHDN and CDR2 FVKESK. V gave up 0 bases and J gave up 4 bases, with 16 bases separating them. The chain's CDR3 is CASSQDPGRGQYNSPLHF. CDR3 DNA sequence: TGTGCCAGCAGCCAAGATCCCGGCCGTGGGCAGTATAATTCACCCCTCCACTTT. Full variable domain (outside the CDR3, taken from reference TRBV14 and TRBJ1-6): EAGVTQFPSHSVIEKGQTVTLRCDPISGHDNLYWYRRVMGKEIKFLLHFVKESKQDESGMPNNRFLAERTGGTYSTLKVQPAELEDSGVYFCASSQDPGRGQYNSPLHFGNGTRLTVT.

V is TRBV18 and J is TRBJ2-7; D is perhaps TRBD1 (6 bases). V was pared by 6 bases and J by 5 bases, with 26 bases between. Germline CDR1 KGHSH, CDR2 LQKENI. This CDR3 region has 17 residues. Here the CDR3 DNA reads TGTGCCAGCTCCCCAAGCCCCACGGCAGGGGATCGGGACGAGCAGTACTTC. Amino acid sequence: CASSPSPTAGDRDEQYF.

This chain links TRBV3-1 (or the pseudogene TRBV3-2) with TRBJ1-1; possible D gene TRBD1, 5 bases. CDR1 and CDR2 from the germline V gene are LGHDT and YNNKEL (reference sequence). The CDR3 is made up of 15 amino acids. The V end was cut by 1 base, the J end by 3 bases, with 12 bases between. The CDR3 loop reads CASSQAGGRDTEAFF. DNA of the CDR3: TGTGCCAGCAGCCAAGCGGGGGGGAGGGACACTGAAGCTTTCTTT.

This chain connects TRBV7-6 to TRBJ1-3; D not certain. There are 17 residues in the CDR3. CDR1 and CDR2 from the germline V gene are SGHVS and FNYEAQ. Deletions cut 4 bases from V and 0 bases from J, with 16 bases between. The CDR3 DNA reads TGTGCCAGCAGCTCCGGACTCCGCCGATCCTCTGGAAACACCATATATTTT. It encodes CASSSGLRRSSGNTIYF.

To note about this clone: Distinct nucleotide sequences in the sample also encode this CDR3. V usage is TRBV13 and J usage is TRBJ1-1; D perhaps matches TRBD1 (6 bases). Germline V gives CDR1 PRHDT, CDR2 FYEKMQ (reference sequence). Trimming stripped 8 bases from V and 3 bases from J, with 10 bases between. The CDR3 covers 12 residues. The CDR3 is CASEGGDTEAFF. The CDR3 DNA reads as TGTGCCAGCGAGGGGGGGGACACTGAAGCTTTCTTT.

This rearrangement joins TRBV5-4 to TRBJ1-6, with TRBD1 as a possible D gene (6 bases). The V gene lost 4 bases and the J gene lost 5 bases, with 19 bases spanning the gap. Per germline, CDR1 SGHNT and CDR2 YYREEE (reference sequence). The length of the CDR3 is 17 residues. CDR3 DNA sequence: TGTGCCAGCAGCAAATACAGGGCGAGGAGAGATAATTCACCCCTCCACTTT. It codes for CASSKYRARRDNSPLHF.

The V call is TRBV4-2, the J call TRBJ2-1; perhaps TRBD2 as D (5 bases). From germline, CDR1 is LGHNA and CDR2 YNFKEQ. Trimming took 0 bases from V and 15 from J, leaving 15 bases between them. The CDR3 contains 13 residues. The CDR3 is CASSQDVYGAGFF. DNA for the CDR3: TGTGCCAGCAGCCAAGATGTTTACGGCGCGGGGTTCTTC.

A single count supports this clone. The V and J genes are TRBV20-1 and TRBJ2-3; D possibly corresponds to TRBD2 (7 bases). CDR1 DFQATT and CDR2 SNEGSKA come from the germline V gene (reference sequence). The CDR3 spans 11 residues. Trimming removed 5 bases from V and 11 bases from J, with 14 bases in between. CDR3: CSAPGGGVQYF. CDR3 in DNA: TGCAGTGCTCCAGGAGGGGGGGTGCAGTATTTT.

The chain's CDR3 is CASSLGQGSANEKLFF. The CDR3 bases are TGCGCCAGCAGCTTGGGACAGGGGTCGGCTAATGAAAAACTGTTTTTT. The chain joins TRBV5-1 to TRBJ1-4; TRBD1 matches 8 bases. The V segment lost 0 bases and the J segment 3 bases; nucleotides outside the gene matches: 4. CDR3 size: 16 residues. Germline V gene lookup returns CDR1 SGHRS and CDR2 YFSETQ.

This clone turned up a few times. The chain joins TRBV6-5 to TRBJ2-7, with D uncertain. The CDR3 consists of 13 residues. Trimming took 6 bases from V and 3 from J, leaving 12 bases between them. Per the germline V gene, CDR1 is MNHEY and CDR2 is SVGAGI. CDR3 bases: TGTGCCAGCAGCAAAGTGGCAGACTACGAGCAGTACTTC. Protein sequence: CASSKVADYEQYF.

This clone occurred a few times. This chain links TRBV15 with TRBJ2-7, with 11 bases matching TRBD2. Germline loops: CDR1 LNHNV, CDR2 YYDKDF (reference sequence). V shed 1 base and J 5 bases; nucleotides not matched to a gene: 7. This CDR3 is built from 16 residues. Here the CDR3 DNA reads TGTGCCACCAGCAGAGCCCCTACTAGCGGGAGTAACGAGCAGTACTTC. It yields the protein CATSRAPTSGSNEQYF.

V and J are TRBV27 and TRBJ2-2; 10 nucleotides line up with TRBD2. CDR1 is MNHEY and CDR2 is SMNVEV in the germline V gene (reference sequence). Trimming removed 4 bases from V and 3 bases from J; junction bases left unmatched: 5. The CDR3 sequence is 16 residues long. The CDR3 loop reads CASSWRSGRDTGELFF. The CDR3 DNA reads as TGTGCCAGCAGTTGGAGAAGCGGGAGGGACACCGGGGAGCTGTTTTTT.

The chain carries TRBV11-2 and TRBJ1-5, with D hard to call. V lost 0 bases and J 11 bases, leaving 11 bases between the germline ends. The CDR3 runs 13 residues. Looked up from germline, CDR1 is SGHAT and CDR2 is FQNNGV. The CDR3 sequence: CASSLDGSGAQHF. The CDR3 DNA follows: TGTGCCAGCAGCTTAGATGGAAGCGGGGCCCAGCATTTT.

This clone appeared a few times. The chain employs TRBV29-1 and TRBJ1-5; 8 bases match TRBD1. Losses at the gene ends were 5 bases for V and 3 bases for J; bases not matched to a gene: 6. The length of the CDR3 is 14 residues. The germline CDR1 and CDR2 sequences are SQVTM and ANQGSEA. The CDR3 bases are TGCAGCGTTCGCACAGGGGGTATCAATCAGCCCCAGCATTTT. Residues: CSVRTGGINQPQHF.

The V gene is TRBV5-8, the J gene TRBJ2-7, with D perhaps matching TRBD2 (6 bases). V lost 0 bases and J 0 bases, leaving 10 bases between the germline ends. CDR3 length: 15 residues. Germline-derived CDR1 and CDR2 are SGHTS and YDEGEE. For the CDR3, the DNA is TGTGCCAGCAGCTTGGTGGGCGGGAACTCCTACGAGCAGTACTTC. It translates to CASSLVGGNSYEQYF.

The genes are TRBV3-1 (or the pseudogene TRBV3-2) and TRBJ1-3; perhaps TRBD1 as D (6 bases). CDR1 LGHDT and CDR2 YNNKEL come from the germline V gene (reference sequence). This CDR3 is built from 16 residues. V was shortened by 4 bases and J by 1 base, with 14 bases between the two germline ends. Written as DNA, the CDR3 is TGTGCCAGCAGCCCTCCCGGGGGGCTTTCTGGAAACACCATATATTTT. Amino acids: CASSPPGGLSGNTIYF.

This clone is a singleton in its sample. This sequence joins TRBV30 and TRBJ1-1; D is unresolved. Germline CDR1 reads GTSNPN; CDR2 reads SVGIG (reference sequence). This CDR3 spans 13 amino acids. V lost 1 base to trimming and J lost 5 bases, with 11 bases between them. The CDR3, as DNA: TGTGCCTGGAGTGGCGGACTAGCGACTGAAGCTTTCTTT. Encoded protein: CAWSGGLATEAFF.

This clone was recorded once. V usage is TRBV7-9 and J usage is TRBJ2-1; 12 positions agree with TRBD2. Germline CDR1 SEHNR, CDR2 FQNEAQ (reference sequence). The CDR3 totals 15 residues. V was clipped by 5 bases and J by 7 bases; unmatched bases: 6. CDR3 in amino acids: CASSVLAGGRNEQFF. The CDR3 DNA sequence: TGTGCCAGCAGCGTGCTAGCGGGGGGGCGGAATGAGCAGTTCTTC.

This rearrangement joins TRBV19 to TRBJ1-2; the D gene is possibly TRBD1 (5 bases). Germline V gene lookup returns CDR1 LNHDA and CDR2 SQIVND (reference sequence). Deletions cut 3 bases from V and 4 bases from J, with 18 bases between. The CDR3 is made up of 16 amino acids. DNA of the CDR3: TGTGCCAGTAGTATGTGGGGCGACAAGCGGGGCTATGGCTACACCTTC. Translated: CASSMWGDKRGYGYTF.